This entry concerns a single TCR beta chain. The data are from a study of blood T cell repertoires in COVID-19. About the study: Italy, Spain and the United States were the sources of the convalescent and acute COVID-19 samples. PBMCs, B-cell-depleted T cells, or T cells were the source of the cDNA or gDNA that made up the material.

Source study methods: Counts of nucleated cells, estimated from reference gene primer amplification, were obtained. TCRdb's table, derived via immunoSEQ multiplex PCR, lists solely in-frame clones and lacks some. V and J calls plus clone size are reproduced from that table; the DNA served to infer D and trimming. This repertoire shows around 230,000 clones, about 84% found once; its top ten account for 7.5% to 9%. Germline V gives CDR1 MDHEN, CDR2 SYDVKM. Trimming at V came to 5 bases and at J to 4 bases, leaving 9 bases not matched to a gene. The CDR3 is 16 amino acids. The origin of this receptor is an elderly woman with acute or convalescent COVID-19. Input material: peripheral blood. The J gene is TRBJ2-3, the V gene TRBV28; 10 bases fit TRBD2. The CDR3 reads CASSAPGSGGADTQYF. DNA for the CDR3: TGTGCCAGCAGTGCCCCGGGGAGCGGGGGGGCAGATACGCAGTATTTT.